Each of the 7 T cell receptor beta chains below was sequenced from the same sample in a study of T cell changes during pregnancy in multiple sclerosis. Measured with immunoSEQ multiplex PCR; TCRdb has only the in-frame clones, and not every one. The repertoire holds 90,000 to 100,000 clones, with about 92% as singletons. The sample in question was peripheral blood, obtained in the first trimester of pregnancy. The receptors originated from a female donor with multiple sclerosis, enrolled in a pregnancy study.

In regard to this clone: Distinct nucleotide sequences in the sample also encode this CDR3. This chain connects TRBV5-1 to TRBJ2-1; 16 bases align to TRBD2. Germline CDR1 SGHRS, CDR2 YFSETQ. After removal of 4 bases from V and 7 bases from J, the junction contained 2 bases not matched to a gene. The CDR3 loop spans 15 amino acids. The CDR3 loop is CASSPGLAGGNEQFF. The CDR3 bases are TGCGCCAGCAGCCCGGGACTAGCGGGAGGGAATGAGCAGTTCTTC.

The chain recombines TRBV29-1 with TRBJ1-2; TRBD1 is a possible D gene (6 bases). The V and J ends lost 5 bases and 8 bases respectively, with 12 bases between them. The germline gives CDR1 SQVTM, CDR2 ANQGSEA. The CDR3 length is 11 residues. CDR3 region: CSVSRGEGYTF. The CDR3 DNA follows: TGCAGCGTTTCCAGGGGTGAAGGCTACACCTTC.

On this clone: Germline and junction disagree at one end, which may indicate a read error. The CDR3: CSARASKPGIF. The CDR3 DNA is TGCAGTGCTAGAGCGTCCAAGCCCGGTATTTTT. V gene TRBV20-1 combines with J gene TRBJ1-1; D uncertain. The CDR3 covers 11 residues. Germline V gene sequence: CDR1 DFQATT, CDR2 SNEGSKA (reference sequence).

This chain uses TRBV11-1 with TRBJ1-4; TRBD1 aligns across 10 bases. The germline gives CDR1 SGHAT, CDR2 FQDESV (reference sequence). Trimming removed 1 base from V and 8 bases from J; junction bases left unmatched: 4. CDR3 size: 15 residues. Here the CDR3 DNA reads TGTGCCAGCAGCTTAGAAGGGACAGGGGAAGAAAAACTGTTTTTT. Its protein is CASSLEGTGEEKLFF.

This clone was picked up one time. The chain uses TRBV27 and TRBJ2-1; TRBD2 matches 9 bases. This CDR3 is built from 15 residues. Germline V gives CDR1 MNHEY, CDR2 SMNVEV (reference sequence). After removal of 2 bases from V and 8 bases from J, the junction contained 7 bases not matched to a gene. CDR3 DNA sequence: TGTGCCAGCAGTTTACTAGCGGGGCGAGGGGATGAGCAGTTCTTC. It yields the protein CASSLLAGRGDEQFF.

CDR3 region: CASSAYRGLNTGELFF. The CDR3 region has the DNA TGTGCCAGCAGCGCGTACAGGGGGCTAAACACCGGGGAGCTGTTTTTT. This chain joins TRBV7-6 and TRBJ2-2; 9 positions match TRBD1. Unmatched junction bases numbered 6, after V lost 5 bases and J lost 2 bases. CDR1 SGHVS and CDR2 FNYEAQ come from the germline V gene. This CDR3 is built from 16 residues.

The genes are TRBV5-8 and TRBJ2-1; TRBD1 matches at 11 bases. The CDR3 runs 13 residues. CDR1 and CDR2 (germline): SGHTS, YDEGEE. Trimming at V came to 3 bases and at J to 8 bases, leaving 1 base not matched to a gene. This CDR3 reads CASSWTGGYEQFF. The CDR3 nucleotides read TGTGCCAGCAGCTGGACAGGGGGCTATGAGCAGTTCTTC.